The sequence of this TCR beta chain was determined in a study of blood T cell repertoires in COVID-19. Study-wide context: Acute-phase and convalescent COVID-19 samples originated in the United States, Italy and Spain. T cells, B-cell-depleted T cells, or PBMCs provided the cDNA or gDNA that served as material.

The method was immunoSEQ multiplex PCR; TCRdb's version includes in-frame clones alone and lacks a portion of them. This sample has more than 250,000 clones, with around 89% found just once. The CDR3 totals 17 residues. Specimen: peripheral blood. This clonotype was obtained from a man aged 18 to 30 who had recovered from COVID-19. V gene TRBV21-1 combines with J gene TRBJ2-3; the table names TRBD2, a call not compared with the DNA. TRBV21-1 has pseudogene status. CDR3 loop: CASSKAWPPRGTDTQYF. In nucleotides, the CDR3 is TGTGCCAGCAGCAAAGCCTGGCCGCCGAGGGGCACAGATACGCAGTATTTT.